This T cell receptor (beta chain) appears in the sequencing data of a study of Ad26.COV2.S vaccination and SARS-CoV-2 variants (dated by TCRdb to the early 2020s). For context, the study as a whole: Donors in the vaccine arm were drawn from COV1001, a multicentre, randomized, double-blind, placebo-controlled phase I-IIa trial testing Ad26.COV2.S in healthy adults. The specificity and breadth of SARS-CoV-2-reactive T cell receptors after Ad26.COV2.S vaccination were assessed by TCRbeta repertoire sequencing. Blinding of investigators to trial group allocation was maintained during experiments and outcome assessment. Trial participants were randomized into five groups of five: low-dose or high-dose Ad26.COV2.S given once or twice, or placebo on both occasions. Ad26.COV2.S was administered intramuscularly at a dose of 5x10^10 or 1x10^11 viral particles, either as one shot or as two shots given 56 days apart. A total of 32 samples were included in the TCR-sequenced set, comprising some 20 Ad26.COV2.S vaccine recipients, 5 placebo recipients and 8 SARS-CoV-2 convalescent individuals.

TCRbeta CDR3 regions were sequenced with the immunoSEQ Assay. After extraction, genomic DNA underwent amplification by bias-controlled multiplex PCR, followed by high-throughput sequencing. On the study's bioinformatics: To quantify the absolute abundance of each unique TCRbeta CDR3 region, sequences were collapsed and filtered. T cell fraction was estimated by normalizing TCRbeta template counts to usable DNA, which was measured by amplifying reference genes present in all nucleated cells. Repertoire TCRs were annotated as SARS-CoV-2-specific when V gene, CDR3 amino acid sequence and J gene were exactly matched to a known reactive TCR set. The reference SARS-CoV-2 TCR set was obtained from MIRA and was filtered for enrichment in COVID-19-positive ImmuneCODE repertoires, whereby public or cross-reactive TCRs were removed. Drawing on the MIRA antigens, annotated TCRs were analysed further at the level of specific ORF or position within ORF. Breadth was defined as annotated unique rearrangements over total unique productive rearrangements; depth was the summed frequency of those rearrangements. Group comparisons of TCR breadth used two-sided Wilcoxon rank-sum tests. TCRdb mirrors the immuneACCESS table, restricted to in-frame sequences. Some clones are absent from its copies; in checked studies, under half trace to an unresolved V gene, and the reason for the others is unknown. D and trimming were read from the DNA, whereas the V and J calls and clone size are those reported in that table. The sample contains 350,000 to 500,000 clones, around 90% of them found a single time. 4.3% of the sample goes to the ten largest clones.

Sample treatment or condition, as interpreted from the label and publication: 15 to 20 received Ad26.COV2.S at low or high dose, single or two shots; about 5 received placebo; per-sample allocation not given. For vaccine and placebo recipients, the sequenced repertoires came from samples collected on day 63 after the first injection. In Cohort 1b, around 25 adults aged 18-55 years were enrolled at a single site in Boston, USA, between 29 July and 7 August 2020. Ad26.COV2.S was a replication-incompetent adenovirus type 26 vector expressing a prefusion-stabilized SARS-CoV-2 spike protein from the original Wuhan strain. This clone was seen a handful of times. Its antigen is currently not known. No quality values exist for individual bases; no much larger clone is one base distant. What the research found in general, with its limitations: The study lacked the statistical power to compare responses across vaccine doses or regimens. Ad26.COV2.S recipients had higher spike-specific TCR breadth than placebo recipients (P = 0.0014). After vaccination, spike-specific CD8+ and CD4+ T cell responses were reported to show substantial breadth. Vaccine and placebo recipients had similar non-spike TCR breadth, a finding consistent with the vaccine containing only spike. The authors noted that total T cell responses may have been underestimated by the TCR breadth and depth analyses.

This clonotype originated in a person aged 18-60 years who received the Ad26.COV2.S COVID-19 vaccine or a placebo. Here the sequenced sample was peripheral blood, taken in a trial of Ad26.COV2.S vaccine versus placebo.

The sequenced DNA: TGTGCCAGCCATTGGATTGTGGACTATGGCTACACCTTC. The encoded protein is CASHWIVDYGYTF. Recombination joined TRBV2 with TRBJ1-2; confidence is insufficient to name the D gene. The germline V gene provides CDR1 SNHLY and CDR2 FYNNEI. V gives up 8 bases and J gives up 3 bases, and the segment between their germline ends measures 13 bases. Spanning cysteine to phenylalanine, the CDR3 consists of 13 amino acids. The DNA shown is the 39-base CDR3, in frame from base 1. When the CDR3 is completed using the reference TRBV2 and TRBJ1-2 genes on either side, the full variable domain is EPEVTQTPSHQVTQMGQEVILRCVPISNHLYFYWYRQILGQKVEFLVSFYNNEISEKSEIFDDQFSVERPDGSNFTLKIRSTKLEDSAMYFCASHWIVDYGYTFGSGTRLTVV.